The next 6 T cell receptor beta chains were all read from a single sample in a study of blood T cells in healthy people across ages (dated by TCRdb to about 2015). Library preparation was by 5' RACE. TCRdb shows the sequencer as Illumina HiSeq 2500. The second PCR ran for about 6 to 12 cycles and used a J-beta primer mix along with a sample-barcoded 5' primer. TCRdb's own reprocessing of the public reads used fastp at Q25 and MiXCR and kept productive beta chains. Duplicate CDR3 protein sequences are folded into a single record with the most common DNA and genes. The sample profile shows 550,000 to 600,000 distinct CDR3 sequences; 25% to 30% of them were found once. Together, the top ten hold around 20% of the sample. The sample was blood. The receptors originated from an older woman in good health.

The J gene is TRBJ2-5, the V gene TRBV29-1; D is possibly TRBD1 (6 bases). The length of the CDR3 is 12 residues. V was clipped by 6 bases and J by 4 bases, with 12 bases between them. Germline CDR1 reads SQVTM; CDR2 reads ANQGSEA. The CDR3 DNA follows: TGCAGCGTAGGTCGCAGGGGAGAGACCCAGTACTTC. It codes for CSVGRRGETQYF.

V and J are TRBV7-2 and TRBJ2-3; 8 nucleotides match TRBD2. V lost 5 bases and J lost 10; bases outside the gene matches: 11. From germline, CDR1 is SGHTA and CDR2 FQGNSA. This CDR3 is built from 14 residues. The CDR3 DNA reads TGTGCCAGCAGCCCCGGGAGGGCTCAGGCCGCGCAGTATTTT. Translated: CASSPGRAQAAQYF. The full variable domain, its missing parts supplied by reference TRBV7-2 and TRBJ2-3, is GAGVSQSPSNKVTEKGKDVELRCDPISGHTALYWYRQSLGQGLEFLIYFQGNSAPDKSGLPSDRFSAERTGGSVSTLTIQRTQQEDSAVYLCASSPGRAQAAQYFGPGTRLTVL.

The chain carries TRBV18 and TRBJ1-1; D uncertain. Germline assignment: CDR1 KGHSH and CDR2 LQKENI. V shed 1 base and J shed 2 bases, with 11 bases lying between them. The CDR3 runs to 15 residues. This chain's CDR3 is CASSPRKTSNTEAFF. Written as DNA, the CDR3 is TGTGCCAGCTCACCACGCAAGACCTCCAACACTGAAGCTTTCTTT.

This chain uses TRBV2 with TRBJ1-4; maybe TRBD1 (5 bases). V lost 7 bases and J 8 bases, leaving 17 bases between the germline ends. This CDR3 has 14 residues. In germline, CDR1 is SNHLY, CDR2 FYNNEI. The DNA of the CDR3 is TGTGCCAGCACCCAGGAGACAGTAGAAGAAAAACTGTTTTTT. Amino acids: CASTQETVEEKLFF.

This clonotype has a handful of counts. The V and J genes are TRBV7-3 and TRBJ2-3; the match to TRBD2 covers 7 bases. Germline CDR1 is SGHTA and CDR2 is FQGTGA. This CDR3 contains 21 residues. Germline trimming cut 4 bases from V and 0 bases from J; bases unmatched to any gene: 22. The CDR3 coding sequence is TGTGCCAGCAGCTCCCGGACGAATAGCGGGTCGACACGATCTAGCACAGATACGCAGTATTTT. This encodes CASSSRTNSGSTRSSTDTQYF.

V gene TRBV9 combines with J gene TRBJ2-2; 9 bases fit TRBD2. The germline V gene has CDR1 SGDLS and CDR2 YYNGEE. The CDR3 spans 16 residues. The V segment lost 3 bases and the J segment 2 bases; nucleotides outside the gene matches: 5. CDR3 DNA: TGTGCCAGCAGCGAACGAGCGGGGGGCAACACCGGGGAGCTGTTTTTT. It encodes CASSERAGGNTGELFF. Combining the CDR3 with reference TRBV9 and TRBJ2-2 gives the whole variable domain DSGVTQTPKHLITATGQRVTLRCSPRSGDLSVYWYQQSLDQGLQFLIQYYNGEERAKGNILERFSAQQFPDLHSELNLSSLELGDSALYFCASSERAGGNTGELFFGEGSRLTVL.